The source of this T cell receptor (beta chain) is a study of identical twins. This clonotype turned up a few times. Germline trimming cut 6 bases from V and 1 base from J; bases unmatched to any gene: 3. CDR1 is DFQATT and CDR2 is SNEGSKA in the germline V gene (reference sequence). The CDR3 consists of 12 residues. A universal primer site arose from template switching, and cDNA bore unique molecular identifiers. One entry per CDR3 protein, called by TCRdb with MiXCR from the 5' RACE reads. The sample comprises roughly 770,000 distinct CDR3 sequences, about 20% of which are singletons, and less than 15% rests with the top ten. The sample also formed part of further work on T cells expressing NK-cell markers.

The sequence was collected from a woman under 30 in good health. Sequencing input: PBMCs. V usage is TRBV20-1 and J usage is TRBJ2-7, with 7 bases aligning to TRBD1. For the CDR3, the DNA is TGCAGTGCAGTACAGGGGTCCTACGAGCAGTACTTC. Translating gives CSAVQGSYEQYF.